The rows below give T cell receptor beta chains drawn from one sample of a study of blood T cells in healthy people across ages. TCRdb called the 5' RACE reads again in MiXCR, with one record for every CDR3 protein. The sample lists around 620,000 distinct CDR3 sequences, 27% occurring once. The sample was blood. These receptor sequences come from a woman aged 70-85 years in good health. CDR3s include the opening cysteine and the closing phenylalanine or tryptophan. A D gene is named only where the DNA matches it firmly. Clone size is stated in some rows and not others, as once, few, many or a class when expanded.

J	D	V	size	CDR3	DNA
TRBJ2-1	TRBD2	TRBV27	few	CASTPFTSGEQFF	TGTGCCAGCACCCCGTTTACTAGCGGTGAGCAGTTCTTC
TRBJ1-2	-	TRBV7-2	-	CASSLAELGYTF	TGTGCCAGCAGCTTAGCGGAGCTGGGCTACACCTTC
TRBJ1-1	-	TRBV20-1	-	CSARDRGEAFF	TGCAGTGCTAGAGACAGGGGAGAAGCTTTCTTT
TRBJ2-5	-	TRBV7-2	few	CASSRRQETQYF	TGTGCCAGCAGCCGGCGCCAAGAGACCCAGTACTTC
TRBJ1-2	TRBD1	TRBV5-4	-	CASSSPGQPYGYTF	TGTGCCAGCAGCTCCCCGGGACAGCCCTATGGCTACACCTTC
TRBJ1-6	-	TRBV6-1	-	CASTPQEGGGSPLHF	TGTGCCAGCACCCCCCAGGAAGGTGGGGGTTCACCCCTCCACTTT
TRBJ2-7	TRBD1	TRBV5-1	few	CASSSGQVRVYEQYF	TGCGCCAGCAGCTCAGGACAGGTCCGCGTCTACGAGCAGTACTTC
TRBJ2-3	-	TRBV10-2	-	CASSERRTTQYF	TGCGCCAGCAGTGAAAGGCGAACTACGCAGTATTTT
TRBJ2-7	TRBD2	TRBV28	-	CASSLAGGFEQYF	TGTGCCAGCAGTCTGGCGGGGGGCTTTGAGCAGTACTTC
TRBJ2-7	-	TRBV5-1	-	CASSSGTVSTEQYF	TGCGCCAGCAGCTCCGGGACTGTCTCTACCGAGCAGTACTTC
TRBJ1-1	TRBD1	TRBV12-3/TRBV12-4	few	CASSPGTGSGRWTEAFF	TGTGCCAGCAGTCCCGGGACAGGGTCGGGTCGTTGGACTGAAGCTTTCTTT
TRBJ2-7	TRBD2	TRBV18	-	CASRRGEVQYF	TGTGCCAGCCGCCGGGGGGAAGTGCAGTACTTC
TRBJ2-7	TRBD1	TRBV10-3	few	CAIWDRDRYEQYF	TGTGCCATCTGGGACAGGGATCGCTACGAGCAGTACTTC
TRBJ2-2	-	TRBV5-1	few	CASSRIAANTGELFF	TGCGCCAGCAGCCGGATAGCGGCGAACACCGGGGAGCTGTTTTTT
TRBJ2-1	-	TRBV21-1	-	CASSREGGGGSRNEQFF	TGTGCCAGCAGCCGAGAGGGCGGGGGGGGCTCTAGGAATGAGCAGTTCTTC
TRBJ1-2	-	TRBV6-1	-	CASQKSYNDGYTF	TGTGCCAGCCAAAAGAGCTATAACGATGGCTACACCTTC
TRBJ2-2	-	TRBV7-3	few	CASSSGLSTGELFF	TGTGCCAGCAGCTCGGGACTTTCCACCGGGGAGCTGTTTTTT
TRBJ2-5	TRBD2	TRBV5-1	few	CASSLQTSGLQETQYF	TGCGCCAGCAGCCTTCAGACTAGCGGATTACAAGAGACCCAGTACTTC
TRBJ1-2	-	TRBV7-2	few	CASSPPRVINYGYTF	TGTGCCAGCAGCCCACCCCGGGTCATAAACTATGGCTACACCTTC
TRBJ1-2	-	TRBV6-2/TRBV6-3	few	CASSYSAGNGYTF	TGTGCCAGCAGTTACTCGGCGGGGAATGGCTACACCTTC
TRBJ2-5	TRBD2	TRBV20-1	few	CSARDYAWTSGGGETQYF	TGCAGTGCTAGAGATTACGCGTGGACTAGCGGGGGAGGGGAGACCCAGTACTTC
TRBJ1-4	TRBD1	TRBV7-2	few	CASSKGQGGEKLFF	TGTGCCAGCAGCAAAGGCCAGGGGGGGGAAAAACTGTTTTTT
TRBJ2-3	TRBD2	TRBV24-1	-	CATSEGLADSSTDTQYF	TGTGCCACCAGTGAAGGACTAGCGGATTCTAGCACAGATACGCAGTATTTT
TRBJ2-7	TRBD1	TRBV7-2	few	CASSWTGPIYEQYF	TGTGCCAGCAGCTGGACAGGACCCATTTACGAGCAGTACTTC
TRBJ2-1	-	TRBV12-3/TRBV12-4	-	CASSTGSSYNEQFF	TGTGCCAGCAGTACAGGGAGCTCCTACAATGAGCAGTTCTTC
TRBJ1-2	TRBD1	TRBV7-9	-	CASSLVTGQGADGYTF	TGTGCCAGCAGCTTAGTTACGGGACAGGGGGCGGATGGCTACACCTTC
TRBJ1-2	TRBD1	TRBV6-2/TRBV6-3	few	CASRYTGDQLYGYTF	TGTGCCAGCAGATATACAGGGGACCAGCTCTATGGCTACACCTTC
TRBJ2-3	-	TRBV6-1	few	CASSEMMDTRYF	TGTGCCAGCAGTGAAATGATGGATACGCGGTATTTT
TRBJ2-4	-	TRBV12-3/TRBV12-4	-	CASSLDRENIQYF	TGTGCCAGCAGTTTAGACAGGGAAAACATTCAGTACTTC
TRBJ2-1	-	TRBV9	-	CASGPTEGKTYNEQFF	TGTGCCAGCGGCCCGACTGAGGGGAAAACCTACAATGAGCAGTTCTTC
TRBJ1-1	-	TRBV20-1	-	CSARDIAEAFF	TGCAGTGCTAGAGATATCGCTGAAGCTTTCTTT
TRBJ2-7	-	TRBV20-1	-	CSATPNLQGWKRYF	TGCAGTGCTACACCGAACCTACAGGGCTGGAAGCGGTACTTC
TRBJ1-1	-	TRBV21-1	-	CASSNLGTDQSNTEAFF	TGTGCCAGCAGCAATTTGGGGACAGACCAAAGTAACACTGAAGCTTTCTTT
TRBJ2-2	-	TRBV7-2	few	CASSIDVGELFF	TGTGCCAGCAGCATTGACGTAGGGGAGCTGTTTTTT
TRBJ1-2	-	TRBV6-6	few	CASSYIGGHGYTF	TGTGCCAGCAGTTACATTGGGGGGCATGGCTACACCTTC
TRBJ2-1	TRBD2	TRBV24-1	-	CATSDRTSGGANEQFF	TGTGCCACCAGTGACCGTACTAGCGGGGGGGCCAATGAGCAGTTCTTC